The entry below describes one T cell receptor (beta chain). Its specificity is unknown. The sequenced fragment ends 3 residues before the CDR3 boundary, so the rest is inferred from the germline J gene. Germline CDR1 SGHVS, CDR2 FNYEAQ. Trimming cost V 1 base and J 4 bases; bases outside gene matches: 6. The CDR3 consists of 15 residues. The data belong to a study of T cells in women clearing cervical HPV infection. Turning to the study itself: Controls' single incident HPV16 infection cleared within 12 months without precancer. Findings and caveats of the study: TRBV6-7 abundance was lower in cases than controls (roughly 0.11% versus 0.16%). It is unknown whether associations predate infection; no effector/memory or HPV-specific sorting.

TCR beta CDR3 amplified by multiplex PCR from about 1200 ng genomic DNA. The data were produced by immunoSEQ multiplex PCR, yet TCRdb's version contains in-frame clones alone and is incomplete. The listing records some 20,000 clones. The TCR originated in a woman aged 18-69 years with a cervical HPV16 infection that either progressed to CIN3+ or cleared (not recorded which). The chain links TRBV7-6 to TRBJ1-1; 7 bases are a match to TRBD1. The specimen sequenced was blood buffy coat. The CDR3 sequence is CASSLGRTGPTEAFF. CDR3 DNA, as far as it was read: TGTGCCAGCAGCTTAGGGAGGACAGGCCCCACTGAA.